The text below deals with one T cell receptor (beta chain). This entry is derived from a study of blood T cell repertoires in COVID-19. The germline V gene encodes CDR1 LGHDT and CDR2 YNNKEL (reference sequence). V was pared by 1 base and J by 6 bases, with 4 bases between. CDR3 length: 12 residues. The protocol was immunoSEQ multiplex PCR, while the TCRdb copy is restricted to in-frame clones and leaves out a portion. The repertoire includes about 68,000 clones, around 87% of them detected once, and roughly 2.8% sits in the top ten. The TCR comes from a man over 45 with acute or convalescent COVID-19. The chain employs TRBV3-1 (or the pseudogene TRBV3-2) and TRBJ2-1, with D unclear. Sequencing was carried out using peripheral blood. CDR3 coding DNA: TGTGCCAGCAGCCAAGTATCCAATGAGCAGTTCTTC. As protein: CASSQVSNEQFF.